Listed below are T cell receptor beta chains from one sample, sequenced in a study of CD8 T cells in ankylosing spondylitis. TCRdb used MiXCR to reprocess the 5' RACE reads, holding one entry per CDR3 protein. The top ten clones hold around 6.5% of a sample with under 300,000 distinct CDR3 sequences, around 11% of them seen once. Specimen: blood, either unsorted or a sorted T cell fraction (not recorded which). All receptors come from a male donor with ankylosing spondylitis or in good health (not recorded which). Both conserved end residues are part of each CDR3. A D gene is named only where the DNA matches it firmly. Size is stated for part of the rows, as once, few or many counts, or as a class when the clone is expanded.

j_gene	v_gene	d_gene	abundance	CDR3aa	CDR3nt
TRBJ2-7	TRBV6-1	NA	few	CASTEDCPYEQYF	TGTGCCAGCACCGAAGACTGCCCCTACGAGCAGTACTTC
TRBJ2-1	TRBV12-3/TRBV12-4	NA	many	CASSLGSGTVNEQFF	TGTGCCAGCAGCCTTGGCTCCGGGACCGTAAATGAGCAGTTCTTC
TRBJ2-7	TRBV7-7	TRBD1	NA	CASSLAGTVSYEQYF	TGTGCCAGCAGCTTAGCAGGGACAGTCTCCTACGAGCAGTACTTC
TRBJ1-3	TRBV27	NA	NA	CATASGDSRNTIYF	TGTGCCACAGCCTCGGGGGATTCAAGAAACACCATATATTTT
TRBJ1-5	TRBV5-1	NA	many	CASSSGDDNQPQHF	TGCGCCAGCAGCTCCGGGGATGACAATCAGCCCCAGCATTTT
TRBJ2-7	TRBV9	NA	many	CASSVSGGPFYEQYF	TGTGCCAGCAGCGTATCGGGGGGCCCTTTTTACGAGCAGTACTTC
TRBJ1-1	TRBV12-3/TRBV12-4	NA	many	CASSGQMNTEAFF	TGTGCCAGTTCGGGACAAATGAACACTGAAGCTTTCTTT
TRBJ1-2	TRBV7-9	NA	NA	CASSVPLYGYTF	TGTGCCAGCAGCGTACCACTTTATGGCTACACCTTC
TRBJ2-5	TRBV4-1	NA	many	CASRSTEGQETQYF	TGCGCCAGCAGGAGCACAGAAGGACAAGAGACCCAGTACTTC
TRBJ2-3	TRBV5-1	TRBD2	few	CASSAGRAADTQYF	TGCGCCAGCAGTGCCGGGAGGGCCGCAGATACGCAGTATTTT
TRBJ1-5	TRBV15	NA	NA	CATSRSATGLNQPQHF	TGTGCCACCAGCAGATCTGCGACAGGACTGAATCAGCCCCAGCATTTT
TRBJ1-1	TRBV5-1	NA	many	CASSYSVNTEAFF	TGCGCCAGCAGTTACAGCGTGAACACTGAAGCTTTCTTT
TRBJ2-1	TRBV12-3/TRBV12-4	NA	many	CASSPGPPNEQFF	TGTGCCAGCAGTCCCGGGCCTCCTAATGAGCAGTTCTTC
TRBJ1-2	TRBV5-6	NA	many	CASRSQTGFYGYTF	TGTGCCAGCAGGTCCCAAACAGGATTCTATGGCTACACCTTC
TRBJ2-7	TRBV20-1	NA	many	CSARDPLGRYEQYF	TGCAGTGCTAGAGATCCTTTAGGGCGGTACGAGCAGTACTTC
TRBJ1-2	TRBV12-3/TRBV12-4	TRBD1	many	CASSTTGTGFGYTF	TGTGCCAGCAGTACAACCGGGACAGGGTTCGGCTACACCTTC
TRBJ1-1	TRBV7-3	NA	many	CASSLNTNTEAFF	TGTGCCAGCAGCTTAAATACGAACACTGAAGCTTTCTTT
TRBJ2-7	TRBV20-1	NA	many	CSARGQGVYEQYF	TGCAGTGCTAGAGGGCAGGGTGTCTACGAGCAGTACTTC
TRBJ1-4	TRBV12-3/TRBV12-4	NA	many	CASSLDRLMGELFF	TGTGCCAGCAGTTTAGACAGGTTAATGGGTGAACTGTTTTTT
TRBJ2-5	TRBV5-1	TRBD1	few	CASSLVGTGLETQYF	TGCGCCAGCAGCTTGGTGGGGACAGGGTTAGAGACCCAGTACTTC
TRBJ1-3	TRBV3-1	NA	few	CASSQDHGRGNTIYF	TGTGCCAGCAGCCAAGATCACGGCAGAGGAAACACCATATATTTT
TRBJ1-5	TRBV28	NA	NA	CASSTLDSWNQPQHF	TGTGCCAGCAGTACCCTGGACTCTTGGAATCAGCCCCAGCATTTT
TRBJ2-5	TRBV5-1	NA	many	CASSITTDNQETQYF	TGCGCCAGCAGCATTACGACAGATAACCAAGAGACCCAGTACTTC
TRBJ2-7	TRBV20-1	NA	many	CSARDDSASYEQYF	TGCAGTGCTAGAGATGATAGCGCCTCCTACGAGCAGTACTTC
TRBJ2-1	TRBV20-1	TRBD1	many	CSATNRGPREQFF	TGCAGTGCCACTAACAGGGGGCCGAGGGAGCAGTTCTTC
TRBJ1-2	TRBV11-2	TRBD1	many	CASSSGQGLYGYTF	TGTGCCAGCAGCTCAGGACAGGGACTATATGGCTACACCTTC
TRBJ2-7	TRBV27	NA	many	CASSTYGYEQYF	TGTGCCAGCAGTACCTATGGCTACGAGCAGTACTTC
TRBJ2-3	TRBV29-1	NA	NA	CSVELTSRTDTQYF	TGCAGCGTTGAGCTGACTAGTAGGACAGATACGCAGTATTTT
TRBJ1-1	TRBV3-1	NA	many	CASSQDGGGDTEAFF	TGTGCCAGCAGCCAAGATGGAGGGGGTGACACTGAAGCTTTCTTT
TRBJ2-1	TRBV6-1	NA	few	CASSESGDGYNEQFF	TGTGCCAGCAGTGAATCAGGGGACGGATACAATGAGCAGTTCTTC
TRBJ2-1	TRBV11-3	NA	NA	CASSLVTGNEQFF	TGTGCCAGCAGCTTAGTAACGGGCAATGAGCAGTTCTTC
TRBJ1-2	TRBV27	NA	many	CASSGRGSPYYGYTF	TGTGCCAGCAGTGGAAGGGGATCCCCCTACTATGGCTACACCTTC
TRBJ2-4	TRBV28	TRBD2	NA	CAIPAGGVPKNIQYF	TGTGCCATCCCTGCCGGGGGGGTACCCAAAAACATTCAGTACTTC
TRBJ1-3	TRBV14	NA	NA	CASSQIDRPREVNTIYF	TGTGCCAGCAGCCAGATCGACAGGCCCCGGGAGGTTAACACCATATATTTT
TRBJ2-1	TRBV7-8	NA	many	CASSLDTTTISHNEQFF	TGTGCCAGCAGCTTAGACACAACAACGATTTCCCACAATGAGCAGTTCTTC
TRBJ1-2	TRBV5-6	TRBD1	many	CASSLQGEKTNYGYTF	TGTGCCAGCAGCTTGCAGGGGGAGAAGACTAACTATGGCTACACCTTC
TRBJ2-3	TRBV7-3	TRBD2	many	CASSLQTGGTDTQYF	TGTGCCAGCAGCTTACAAACCGGGGGGACAGATACGCAGTATTTT
TRBJ1-6	TRBV7-9	NA	NA	CASSRVGQGSPLHF	TGTGCCAGCAGCCGCGTCGGTCAGGGATCACCCCTCCACTTT
TRBJ1-2	TRBV7-9	NA	NA	CASSPGLRGYTF	TGTGCCAGCAGCCCGGGCCTCCGAGGCTACACCTTC
TRBJ2-1	TRBV5-6	NA	NA	CASGTGLDSYNEQFF	TGTGCCAGCGGCACCGGGCTAGACTCCTACAATGAGCAGTTCTTC
TRBJ2-1	TRBV10-3	NA	NA	CATGTGNEQFF	TGTGCCACGGGGACGGGGAATGAGCAGTTCTTC
TRBJ2-1	TRBV7-9	NA	few	CASSFKVIQFF	TGTGCCAGCAGCTTTAAAGTAATCCAGTTCTTC
TRBJ2-1	TRBV11-1	TRBD2	few	CASSHLAGPFYSYNEQFF	TGTGCCAGCAGCCACCTAGCGGGGCCCTTTTACTCCTACAATGAGCAGTTCTTC
TRBJ2-6	TRBV20-1	TRBD2	few	CCARQAGGPSGANVLTF	TGCTGTGCTAGACAAGCGGGAGGTCCCTCTGGGGCCAACGTCCTGACTTTC
TRBJ1-1	TRBV7-9	TRBD1	few	CASSTYRTGSEAFF	TGTGCCAGCAGCACCTACAGGACAGGGAGTGAAGCTTTCTTT
TRBJ2-5	TRBV20-1	NA	many	CSASQQETQYF	TGCAGTGCTTCTCAGCAAGAGACCCAGTACTTC
TRBJ1-5	TRBV6-1	TRBD1	many	CASKAGGSQPQHF	TGTGCCTCTAAGGCAGGGGGGAGTCAGCCCCAGCATTTT
TRBJ2-1	TRBV12-3/TRBV12-4	NA	many	CASSFGGASDNEQFF	TGTGCCAGCAGTTTCGGGGGAGCATCGGACAATGAGCAGTTCTTC
TRBJ2-1	TRBV12-3/TRBV12-4	TRBD1	few	CTSSLESGGGQGYNEQFF	TGTACCAGCAGTTTAGAGTCAGGGGGGGGACAGGGCTACAATGAGCAGTTCTTC
TRBJ2-2	TRBV5-5	NA	NA	CASSFLKFANTGELFF	TGTGCCAGCAGCTTTTTGAAGTTCGCGAACACCGGGGAGCTGTTTTTT
TRBJ1-1	TRBV28	NA	many	CASSLEQMNTEAFF	TGTGCCAGCAGTTTAGAGCAAATGAACACTGAAGCTTTCTTT
TRBJ2-3	TRBV15	NA	few	CATSRGGASTDTQYF	TGTGCCACCAGCAGAGGAGGAGCGAGCACAGATACGCAGTATTTT
TRBJ2-1	TRBV12-3/TRBV12-4	NA	many	CASSFSNGLRSYNEQFF	TGTGCCAGCAGTTTTTCGAACGGCCTGAGGTCCTACAATGAGCAGTTCTTC
TRBJ2-7	TRBV28	NA	few	CASNSPYEQYF	TGTGCCAGCAACTCACCGTACGAGCAGTACTTC
TRBJ2-2	TRBV7-8	TRBD2	NA	CASSFPGTSGGAYGELFF	TGTGCCAGCAGCTTCCCCGGGACTAGCGGGGGGGCCTACGGGGAGCTGTTTTTT